These 8 T cell receptor beta chains originate from one sample sequenced in a study of T cell repertoires in cytomegalovirus infection. TCRdb independently ran MiXCR on the reads; one entry per CDR3 protein. Of about 310,000 distinct CDR3 sequences detected, approximately 25% appear once; the ten largest clones hold more than 10%. The antigens these receptors bind are not known. The sequences come from cultured PBMCs, collected from culture after CMV antigen stimulation. These TCRs come from a human donor in good health (CMV status not recorded). Some clones in this sample may be carry-over from other donors' samples.

V gene TRBV5-4 combines with J gene TRBJ2-7; D gene uncertain. CDR3 size: 15 residues. The germline gives CDR1 SGHNT, CDR2 YYREEE (reference sequence). V gave up 1 base and J gave up 3 bases, with 14 bases separating them. The CDR3 DNA reads TGTGCCAGCAGCTTGTTTAACGGAACTGTCTACGAGCAGTACGTC. It yields the protein CASSLFNGTVYEQYV.

The CDR3 reads CASSLALVAGANVLTF. The CDR3 bases are TGTGCCAGCAGCTTAGCCCTGGTGGCTGGGGCCAACGTCCTGACTTTC. This sequence joins TRBV7-8 and TRBJ2-6; no firm D call. CDR1 SGHVS and CDR2 FQNEAQ come from the germline V gene. V lost 0 bases and J 2 bases, leaving 8 bases between the germline ends. The CDR3 has 16 residues.

The sample holds many counts of this clonotype. This chain connects TRBV7-2 to TRBJ2-2; D is tentatively TRBD1 or TRBD2 (5 bases each). From germline, CDR1 is SGHTA and CDR2 FQGNSA. The germline V and J ends were trimmed by 1 base and 2 bases, with 11 bases remaining between them. This CDR3 has 16 amino acids. The CDR3 spells CASSLGGNGNTGELFF. The CDR3, as DNA: TGTGCCAGCAGCTTAGGGGGGAATGGTAACACCGGGGAGCTGTTTTTT. Based on the CDR3 plus reference TRBV7-2 and TRBJ2-2, the full variable domain is GAGVSQSPSNKVTEKGKDVELRCDPISGHTALYWYRQSLGQGLEFLIYFQGNSAPDKSGLPSDRFSAERTGGSVSTLTIQRTQQEDSAVYLCASSLGGNGNTGELFFGEGSRLTVL.

This clonotype was detected only a few times. The rearrangement joins TRBV28 to TRBJ1-5; D is ambiguous. Germline assignment: CDR1 MDHEN and CDR2 SYDVKM. V lost 5 bases, J lost 6 bases, and 11 bases lay in between. This CDR3 is built from 13 residues. As DNA, the CDR3 is TGTGCCAGCAGTAGAGGGCTTCGTCAGCCCCAGCATTTT. Protein: CASSRGLRQPQHF.

To note about this clonotype: The junction differs from germline at one of its ends, possibly a read error. This chain links TRBV4-1 with TRBJ1-5; possibly TRBD1 for D (6 bases). CDR3 length: 15 residues. Germline loops: CDR1 MGHRA, CDR2 YSYEKL. The CDR3 bases are TGTGCCAGCAGCCAATCTCGGGACATAGGTCAGCCCCAGCATTTT. It yields the protein CASSQSRDIGQPQHF.

This sequence joins TRBV5-4 and TRBJ2-7; D may match TRBD1 or TRBD2 (5 bases each). V was clipped by 4 bases and J by 3 bases, with 8 bases between them. The CDR3 has 12 amino acids. Looked up from germline, CDR1 is SGHNT and CDR2 is YYREEE (reference sequence). CDR3 nucleotides: TGTGCCAGCAGCCGGGACCTCTACGAGCAGTACTTC. It encodes CASSRDLYEQYF.

V and J are TRBV3-1 and TRBJ1-5; 9 positions match TRBD1. CDR3 length: 14 amino acids. J was trimmed by 6 bases and V by 4 bases; bases with no gene match: 4. Germline assignment: CDR1 LGHDT and CDR2 YNNKEL (reference sequence). For the CDR3, the DNA is TGTGCCAGCAGCCTACAGGGGGCGTTTCAGCCCCAGCATTTT. This codes for CASSLQGAFQPQHF.

This clonotype came up once. The rearrangement uses TRBV27 and TRBJ1-2; 7 positions match TRBD1. The CDR3 is 17 residues long. Losses at the gene ends were 5 bases for V and 1 base for J; bases not matched to a gene: 13. CDR1 and CDR2 from the germline V gene are MNHEY and SMNVEV (reference sequence). Here the CDR3 reads CASSPRTGKTINYGYTF. The CDR3 bases are TGTGCCAGCAGTCCTAGGACAGGAAAGACGATTAACTATGGCTACACCTTC.